This TCR beta chain was retrieved from a study of Graves' ophthalmopathy and Graves' hyperthyroidism. Regarding the study as a whole: Most thyroid clonotypes expanded beyond 0.001 frequency were also found in blood. Using a 13-signature model, the authors split ophthalmopathy from stable hyperthyroidism, with 85% to 90% sensitivity and 81.08% specificity. The model achieved about 70% sensitivity and around 72% specificity for ophthalmopathy progression.

Using RNA transcripts, the TCR beta CDR3 regions were amplified. Second-round multiplex PCR came after first-round RT-PCR with HTBI primers. One entry per CDR3 protein results from TCRdb running MiXCR on the multiplex PCR reads. Of roughly 600,000 distinct CDR3 sequences in the sample, under 45% are singletons; the top ten hold over 3.5%. The germline V gene has CDR1 SQVTM and CDR2 ANQGSEA. There are 16 residues in the CDR3. V shed 8 bases and J shed 4 bases, with 25 bases lying between them. About this clonotype itself: Its target is not known.

V is TRBV29-1 and J is TRBJ2-3, with a tentative D call TRBD2 (6 bases). Sequenced sample: peripheral blood or thyroid tissue (not recorded which). This TCR derives from an adult man with Graves' hyperthyroidism. CDR3 nucleotide sequence: TGCAGCCCCACCATACGACGGGGAGGTTCACCAGATACGCAGTATTTT. Protein sequence: CSPTIRRGGSPDTQYF.